These 25 T cell receptor beta chains were sequenced from one sample in a study of CD8 T cells in Susac syndrome. RNA totalling about 0.5 to 1 ug underwent reverse transcription with random hexamers. Via MiXCR, TCRdb re-called the immunoSEQ multiplex PCR reads, giving one row per CDR3 protein. The sample has some 68,000 distinct CDR3 sequences; 85% to 95% are singletons. The sample consisted of CD4+ T cells from PBMCs. The receptors here all came from a human donor with Susac syndrome.

The V and J genes are TRBV7-3 and TRBJ2-1; D is possibly TRBD1 (5 bases). V was trimmed by 5 bases and J by 4 bases, leaving 15 bases between them. The CDR3 is 15 amino acids. Germline V gene data show CDR1 as SGHTA and CDR2 as FQGTGA. The DNA of the CDR3 is TGTGCCAGCAGCCCGCGTAGGCAGGGTTACAATGAGCAGTTCTTC. Amino acids: CASSPRRQGYNEQFF. The entire variable domain, with the rest obtained from reference TRBV7-3 and TRBJ2-1, is as follows: GAGVSQTPSNKVTEKGKYVELRCDPISGHTALYWYRQSLGQGPEFLIYFQGTGAADDSGLPNDRFFAVRPEGSVSTLKIQRTERGDSAVYLCASSPRRQGYNEQFFGPGTRLTVL.

The chain is built from TRBV28 and TRBJ2-5, with 7 positions matching TRBD1. The germline CDR1 and CDR2 sequences are MDHEN and SYDVKM. Trimming took 5 bases from V and 4 from J; bases not matched to a gene: 7. The CDR3 runs 14 residues. The CDR3 DNA is TGTGCCAGCAGTAACCAAGGGGGCCTAGAGACCCAGTACTTC. Encoded protein: CASSNQGGLETQYF.

V and J are TRBV20-1 and TRBJ2-2, with TRBD2 identical over 7 bases. The V gene's germline CDR1 is DFQATT and CDR2 SNEGSKA (reference sequence). The CDR3 sequence is 14 residues long. V shed 6 bases, J shed 3 bases, and the junction held 7 bases outside the gene matches. Here the CDR3 reads CSASNGLDTGELFF. CDR3 DNA sequence: TGCAGTGCCTCTAACGGACTAGACACCGGGGAGCTGTTTTTT.

The chain couples TRBV2 to TRBJ2-7; D is ambiguous. The CDR3 consists of 12 residues. Per the germline V gene, CDR1 is SNHLY and CDR2 is FYNNEI. V lost 6 bases, J lost 2 bases, and 8 bases lay in between. CDR3 in amino acids: CASRQSTYEQYF. CDR3 DNA: TGTGCCAGCAGACAGAGTACCTACGAGCAGTACTTC.

This chain uses TRBV24-1 with TRBJ2-2; unclear D gene. Germline CDR1 and CDR2: KGHDR and SFDVKD. V was cut by 11 bases and J by 4 bases, with 10 bases left in between. There are 12 residues in the CDR3. CDR3 amino acids: CAIQTGTGELFF. The DNA of the CDR3 is TGTGCCATCCAGACGGGCACCGGGGAGCTGTTTTTT.

This clonotype showed up just once. The gene calls are TRBV20-1 and TRBJ1-2; D is ambiguous. The germline V gene has CDR1 DFQATT and CDR2 SNEGSKA (reference sequence). Trimming removed 0 bases at V and 4 bases at J, with 9 bases between. CDR3 length: 13 amino acids. CDR3 nucleotides: TGCAGTGCTAGAGATAAGGGCGGCTATGGCTACACCTTC. As protein: CSARDKGGYGYTF.

V gene TRBV5-1 combines with J gene TRBJ2-3; D not certain. CDR1 SGHRS and CDR2 YFSETQ come from the germline V gene. V lost 2 bases and J lost 0, with 10 bases in between. The CDR3 covers 15 residues. CDR3 residues: CASSFRATSTDTQYF. The CDR3 DNA is TGCGCCAGCAGCTTTAGGGCAACTAGCACAGATACGCAGTATTTT. The full variable domain, its missing parts supplied by reference TRBV5-1 and TRBJ2-3, is KAGVTQTPRYLIKTRGQQVTLSCSPISGHRSVSWYQQTPGQGLQFLFEYFSETQRNKGNFPGRFSGRQFSNSRSEMNVSTLELGDSALYLCASSFRATSTDTQYFGPGTRLTVL.

V is TRBV5-1 and J is TRBJ2-5; D unclear. The CDR3 spans 12 residues. CDR1 and CDR2 from the germline V gene are SGHRS and YFSETQ. Trimming stripped 2 bases from V and 3 bases from J, with 5 bases between. CDR3 DNA: TGCGCCAGCAGCTTAAGTGAAGAGACCCAGTACTTC. Translating gives CASSLSEETQYF. The whole variable domain, remainder taken from reference TRBV5-1 and TRBJ2-5, is KAGVTQTPRYLIKTRGQQVTLSCSPISGHRSVSWYQQTPGQGLQFLFEYFSETQRNKGNFPGRFSGRQFSNSRSEMNVSTLELGDSALYLCASSLSEETQYFGPGTRLLVL.

This sequence joins TRBV9 and TRBJ2-3; TRBD2 matches at 13 bases. CDR3 length: 17 amino acids. Germline V lookup: CDR1 SGDLS, CDR2 YYNGEE. J gave up 2 bases and V 2 bases, and 5 bases lay outside the gene matches. Here the CDR3 DNA reads TGTGCCAGCAGCGTGGGGGGACTAGCGGGGTTCACAGATACGCAGTATTTT. Its translation: CASSVGGLAGFTDTQYF.

V is TRBV7-9 and J is TRBJ2-3, with 10 bases aligning to TRBD2. V trimming: 1 base; J trimming: 2 bases; junction bases outside the gene matches: 3. CDR1 SEHNR and CDR2 FQNEAQ come from the germline V gene (reference sequence). CDR3 length: 16 residues. CDR3 DNA sequence: TGTGCCAGCAGCTTAGGGACTAGCGGACCCACAGATACGCAGTATTTT. This sequence encodes CASSLGTSGPTDTQYF.

The CDR3 spells CSAGSGGPNNEQFF. Written as DNA, the CDR3 is TGCAGTGCGGGTAGCGGGGGGCCAAACAATGAGCAGTTCTTC. The rearrangement joins TRBV20-1 to TRBJ2-1, with 10 bases identical to TRBD2. The V gene end was trimmed by 6 bases and the J gene end by 5 bases; junction bases not matched to a gene: 7. This CDR3 region has 14 residues. Germline CDR1 DFQATT, CDR2 SNEGSKA (reference sequence).

The V gene is TRBV20-1, the J gene TRBJ1-1; D is uncertain. Germline loops: CDR1 DFQATT, CDR2 SNEGSKA (reference sequence). V was pared by 2 bases and J by 3 bases, with 10 bases between. This CDR3 comprises 13 residues. As DNA, the CDR3 is TGCAGTGCTAGAAACACGCGGGACACTGAAGCTTTCTTT. This encodes CSARNTRDTEAFF.

The chain combines TRBV6-1 with TRBJ2-6; weak D call: TRBD1 (6 bases). V was cut by 7 bases and J by 0 bases, with 19 bases left in between. The CDR3 is 18 amino acids. The germline CDR1 and CDR2 sequences are MNHNS and SASEGT. The CDR3: CASKVRAGEGSGANVLTF. In nucleotides, the CDR3 is TGTGCCAGCAAAGTGAGGGCAGGGGAAGGCTCTGGGGCCAACGTCCTGACTTTC.

This clonotype has only one observation. The chain couples TRBV19 to TRBJ2-1; TRBD1 might be the D (6 bases). CDR1 and CDR2 from the germline V gene are LNHDA and SQIVND (reference sequence). The CDR3 extends over 14 amino acids. V lost 9 bases to trimming and J lost 4 bases, with 16 bases between them. The CDR3 DNA follows: TGTGCCAGCATACCAGGGGACCCTTACAATGAGCAGTTCTTC. It is translated as CASIPGDPYNEQFF.

V is TRBV20-1 and J is TRBJ1-2; 7 bases align to TRBD1. V trimming: 6 bases; J trimming: 6 bases; junction bases outside the gene matches: 10. The CDR3 is 13 residues long. The V gene's germline CDR1 is DFQATT and CDR2 SNEGSKA (reference sequence). CDR3 in amino acids: CSAPHWDRNGYTF. The CDR3 DNA sequence: TGCAGTGCGCCCCACTGGGACAGAAATGGCTACACCTTC.

The gene calls are TRBV6-2 or TRBV6-3 and TRBJ1-1, with TRBD1 matching over 8 bases. Germline V CDR1 and CDR2: MNHEY, SVGEGT. J was trimmed by 5 bases and V by 5 bases; bases with no gene match: 4. The CDR3 runs 13 residues. Written as DNA, the CDR3 is TGTGCCAGCAGTAACCGACAGGGGACTGAAGCTTTCTTT. Protein sequence: CASSNRQGTEAFF.

This clonotype is a singleton in its sample. V gene TRBV20-1 combines with J gene TRBJ1-6; D possibly corresponds to TRBD1 (5 bases). The length of the CDR3 is 13 residues. The V end lost 0 bases, the J end lost 7 bases, and 7 bases lay between the germline ends. Germline CDR1 reads DFQATT; CDR2 reads SNEGSKA (reference sequence). The CDR3 nucleotides are TGCAGTGCTAGAGAAACAGGAAATTCACCCCTCCACTTT. This translates into CSARETGNSPLHF.

J is TRBJ1-2 and V is TRBV19; D remains ambiguous. V shed 6 bases and J shed 6 bases, with 11 bases lying between them. The germline CDR1 and CDR2 sequences are LNHDA and SQIVND (reference sequence). This CDR3 region has 12 residues. The CDR3 region is CASRSEADGYTF. Here the CDR3 DNA reads TGTGCCAGTAGGTCAGAAGCAGATGGCTACACCTTC.

The chain has TRBV2 and TRBJ1-4; a weak D match, TRBD1 (6 bases). Germline-derived CDR1 and CDR2 are SNHLY and FYNNEI. The CDR3 consists of 15 residues. The germline V and J ends were trimmed by 9 bases and 2 bases, with 16 bases remaining between them. This CDR3 is CASNEQGGTNEKLFF. The CDR3 bases are TGTGCCAGTAACGAACAGGGTGGGACTAATGAAAAACTGTTTTTT. Filled out from reference TRBV2 and TRBJ1-4, the complete variable domain reads EPEVTQTPSHQVTQMGQEVILRCVPISNHLYFYWYRQILGQKVEFLVSFYNNEISEKSEIFDDQFSVERPDGSNFTLKIRSTKLEDSAMYFCASNEQGGTNEKLFFGSGTQLSVL.

The chain couples TRBV5-1 to TRBJ1-1, with D maybe TRBD1 (5 bases). V lost 4 bases to trimming and J lost 2 bases, with 18 bases between them. The CDR3 totals 16 residues. Germline values: CDR1 SGHRS, CDR2 YFSETQ. The CDR3 coding sequence is TGCGCCAGCAGCGAAGGGACGGAAGGCCTTAACACTGAAGCTTTCTTT. This gives the protein CASSEGTEGLNTEAFF.

The chain carries TRBV19 and TRBJ2-2; D possibly corresponds to TRBD1 (5 bases). Deletions cut 4 bases from V and 3 bases from J, with 6 bases between. This CDR3 comprises 13 residues. CDR1 LNHDA and CDR2 SQIVND come from the germline V gene (reference sequence). The CDR3 sequence is CASSKTDTGELFF. The CDR3 region has the DNA TGTGCCAGTAGTAAGACAGACACCGGGGAGCTGTTTTTT.

The rearrangement links TRBV2 to TRBJ1-2, with 9 bases that match TRBD1. The CDR3 is 17 residues long. CDR1 is SNHLY, CDR2 FYNNEI, per germline. J gave up 2 bases and V 6 bases, and 13 bases lay outside the gene matches. CDR3 amino acids: CASRKVGTGRQNYGYTF. DNA for the CDR3: TGTGCCAGCAGGAAGGTTGGGACAGGGCGACAGAACTATGGCTACACCTTC.

In its sample, this clonotype was seen a few times. The chain combines TRBV6-5 with TRBJ2-7, with TRBD1 matching over 10 bases. With 5 bases clipped from V and 0 bases from J, the junction kept 1 base outside the gene matches. The CDR3 loop spans 14 amino acids. The germline CDR1 and CDR2 sequences are MNHEY and SVGAGI. This CDR3 is CASSRTGGSYEQYF. CDR3 DNA: TGTGCCAGCAGTCGGACAGGGGGCTCCTACGAGCAGTACTTC.

The chain combines TRBV5-8 with TRBJ2-7, with unresolved D. Germline V gene data show CDR1 as SGHTS and CDR2 as YDEGEE. The V end was cut by 5 bases, the J end by 1 base, with 7 bases between. The CDR3 loop spans 12 amino acids. In DNA, the CDR3 is TGTGCCAGCAGTTGGGTGTCCTACGAGCAGTACTTC. Translation gives CASSWVSYEQYF.

The V gene is TRBV18, the J gene TRBJ1-5, with D perhaps matching TRBD1 (5 bases). V was pared by 2 bases and J by 3 bases, with 11 bases between. This CDR3 is built from 15 residues. Per the germline V gene, CDR1 is KGHSH and CDR2 is LQKENI. The CDR3 DNA reads TGTGCCAGCTCACCAAGTCAGGGTTTCAATCAGCCCCAGCATTTT. This encodes CASSPSQGFNQPQHF.